This T cell receptor (beta chain) stems from a study of graft-versus-host responses after intestinal transplantation. Study-level information: Multivisceral, liver-intestinal, or isolated intestinal grafts were transplanted into recipients. Tacrolimus and steroids were given for roughly 3 years to all recipients after anti-thymocyte globulin induction.

Study-level findings and limits: Recipient bone marrow held GvH clones, some seen earlier in ileum or blood.

The germline V gene encodes CDR1 SGHAT and CDR2 FQNNGV. This CDR3 has 17 amino acids. Trimming cost V 5 bases and J 0 bases; bases outside gene matches: 13. Responders (around 200,000, CFSE-labeled) were co-plated with around 200,000 irradiated, violet-dye-labeled stimulators. Once the reaction had ended, proliferating CFSE-low CD3+CD4+ and CD3+CD8+ responders were sorted. Assay: immunoSEQ multiplex PCR; the TCRdb copy retains only in-frame clones and omits some. Here the sample spans roughly 20,000 clones, about 45% being singletons. The sequencing here drew on alloreactive CD8+ T cells from a mixed lymphocyte reaction culture, taken before transplantation. Subset given: CFSE-low proliferating T cells sorted from approximately six-day pre-transplant mixed lymphocyte reaction (GvH or HvG direction). The V and J genes are TRBV11-2 and TRBJ2-7; TRBD2 agrees at 7 bases. This receptor was taken from a human patient who was an organ donor for intestinal transplantation. The CDR3 is CASSKKNLAASSYEQYF. Here the CDR3 DNA reads TGTGCCAGCAGCAAAAAGAATCTAGCGGCAAGCTCCTACGAGCAGTACTTC.